This T cell receptor (beta chain) was captured in a study of cytomegalovirus exposure and HLA in healthy donors. This clone was detected only a few times. PCR involved 60 Vbeta and 13 Jbeta primers. Libraries were prepared by immunoSEQ multiplex PCR; TCRdb keeps only in-frame clonotypes and omits some of them. The repertoire has 70,000 to 95,000 clones, less than 65% of them found once; the top ten carry 5.5%. This CDR3 contains 15 residues. Trimming at V came to 6 bases and at J to 6 bases, leaving 11 bases not matched to a gene. Germline V gives CDR1 SNHLY, CDR2 FYNNEI. The origin of this receptor is a woman aged 30 to 39 in good health and CMV-seropositive. The chain is built from TRBV2 and TRBJ1-5; 7 bases agree with TRBD1. The sequencing input was PBMCs. CDR3 nucleotides: TGTGCCAGCAGGGCAGCAGGGGGTGTGGGTCAGCCCCAGCATTTT. It codes for CASRAAGGVGQPQHF.